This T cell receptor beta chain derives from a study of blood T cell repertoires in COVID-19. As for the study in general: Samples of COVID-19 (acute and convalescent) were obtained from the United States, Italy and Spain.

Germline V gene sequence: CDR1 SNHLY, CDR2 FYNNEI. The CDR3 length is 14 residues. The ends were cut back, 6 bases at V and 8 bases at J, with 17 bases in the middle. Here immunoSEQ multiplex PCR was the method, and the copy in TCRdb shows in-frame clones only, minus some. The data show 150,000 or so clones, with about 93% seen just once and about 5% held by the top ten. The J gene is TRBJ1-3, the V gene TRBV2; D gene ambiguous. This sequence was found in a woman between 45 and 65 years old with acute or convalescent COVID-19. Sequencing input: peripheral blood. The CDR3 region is CASSTTDSTYTIYF. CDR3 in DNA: TGTGCCAGCAGCACCACTGATTCTACTTACACCATATATTTT.